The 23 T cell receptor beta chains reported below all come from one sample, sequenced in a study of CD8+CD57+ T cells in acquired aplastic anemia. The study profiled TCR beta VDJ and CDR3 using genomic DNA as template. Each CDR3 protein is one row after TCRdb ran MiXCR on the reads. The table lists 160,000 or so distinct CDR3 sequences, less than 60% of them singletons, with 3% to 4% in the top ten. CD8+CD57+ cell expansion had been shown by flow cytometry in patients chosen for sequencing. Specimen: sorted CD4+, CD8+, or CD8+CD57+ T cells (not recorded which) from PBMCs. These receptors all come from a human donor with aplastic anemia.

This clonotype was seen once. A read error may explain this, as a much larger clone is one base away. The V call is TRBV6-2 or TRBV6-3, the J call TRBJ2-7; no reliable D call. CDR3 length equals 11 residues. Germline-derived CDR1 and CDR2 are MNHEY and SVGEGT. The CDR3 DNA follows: TGTACCAGCAGCCCCCGTTCCGAGCAGTACTTC. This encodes CTSSPRSEQYF.

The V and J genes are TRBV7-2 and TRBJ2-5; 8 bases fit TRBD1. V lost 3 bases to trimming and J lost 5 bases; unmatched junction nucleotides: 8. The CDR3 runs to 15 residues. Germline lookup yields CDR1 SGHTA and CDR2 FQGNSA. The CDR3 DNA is TGTGCCAGCAGCTTTGAGACAGGGGAGTGGGAGACCCAGTACTTC. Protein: CASSFETGEWETQYF.

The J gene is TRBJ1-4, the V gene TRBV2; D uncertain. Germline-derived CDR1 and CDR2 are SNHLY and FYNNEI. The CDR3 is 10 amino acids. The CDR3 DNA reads TGTGCAGTAAGAGGTGAAAAACTGTTTTTT. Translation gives CAVRGEKLFF.

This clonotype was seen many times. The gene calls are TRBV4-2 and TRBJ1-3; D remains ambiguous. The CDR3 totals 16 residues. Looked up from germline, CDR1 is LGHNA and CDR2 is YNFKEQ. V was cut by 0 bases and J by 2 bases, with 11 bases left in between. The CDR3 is CASSQERRDPGNTIYF. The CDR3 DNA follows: TGTGCCAGCAGCCAAGAAAGGCGGGATCCTGGAAACACCATATATTTT.

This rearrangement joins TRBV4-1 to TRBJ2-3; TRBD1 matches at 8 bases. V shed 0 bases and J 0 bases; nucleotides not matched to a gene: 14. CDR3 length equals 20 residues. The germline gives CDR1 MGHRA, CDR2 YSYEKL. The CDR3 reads CASSQDRRGRVAASTDTQYF. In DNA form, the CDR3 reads TGCGCCAGCAGCCAAGATCGCAGGGGGCGCGTAGCGGCTAGCACAGATACGCAGTATTTT.

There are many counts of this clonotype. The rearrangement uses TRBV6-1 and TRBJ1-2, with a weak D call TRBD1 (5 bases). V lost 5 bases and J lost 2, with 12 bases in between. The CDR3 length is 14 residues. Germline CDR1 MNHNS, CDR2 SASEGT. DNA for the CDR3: TGTGCCAGCAGTTCAGGGACCTCCAACTATGGCTACACCTTC. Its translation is CASSSGTSNYGYTF.

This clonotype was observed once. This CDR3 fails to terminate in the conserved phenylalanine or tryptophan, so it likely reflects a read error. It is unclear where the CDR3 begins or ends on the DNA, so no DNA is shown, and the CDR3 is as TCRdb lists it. CDR3 loop: CASSNGQGSFY. V is TRBV19 and J is TRBJ2-6; TRBD1, as called in the table, went unchecked against the DNA. With termini counted, the CDR3 has 11 amino acids. Germline values: CDR1 LNHDA, CDR2 SQIVND (reference sequence).

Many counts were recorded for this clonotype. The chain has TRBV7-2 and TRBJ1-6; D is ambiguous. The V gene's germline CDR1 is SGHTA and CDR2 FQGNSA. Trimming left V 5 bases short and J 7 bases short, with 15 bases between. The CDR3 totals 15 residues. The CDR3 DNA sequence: TGTGCCAGCAGCGAAAGCTACAGATGGAATTCACCCCTCCACTTT. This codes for CASSESYRWNSPLHF.

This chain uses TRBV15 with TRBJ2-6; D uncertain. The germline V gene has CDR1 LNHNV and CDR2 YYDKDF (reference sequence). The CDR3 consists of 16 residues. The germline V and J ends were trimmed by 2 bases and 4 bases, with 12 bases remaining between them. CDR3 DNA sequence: TGTGCCACCAGCAGAAACCCGGCAAGCGGGGCCAACGTCCTGACTTTC. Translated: CATSRNPASGANVLTF.

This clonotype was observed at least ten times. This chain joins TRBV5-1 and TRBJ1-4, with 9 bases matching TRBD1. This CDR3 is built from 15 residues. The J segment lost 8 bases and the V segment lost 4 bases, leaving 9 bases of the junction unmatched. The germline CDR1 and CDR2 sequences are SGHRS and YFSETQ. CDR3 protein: CASSPSTGGLEKLFF. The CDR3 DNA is TGCGCCAGCAGCCCATCGACAGGGGGATTAGAAAAACTGTTTTTT.

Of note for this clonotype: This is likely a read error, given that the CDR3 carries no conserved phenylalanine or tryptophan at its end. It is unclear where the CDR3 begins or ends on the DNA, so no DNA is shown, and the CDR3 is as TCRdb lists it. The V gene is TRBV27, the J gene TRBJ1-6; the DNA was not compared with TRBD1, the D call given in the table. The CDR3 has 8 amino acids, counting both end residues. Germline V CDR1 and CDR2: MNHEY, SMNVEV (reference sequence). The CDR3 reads CASSRGGA.

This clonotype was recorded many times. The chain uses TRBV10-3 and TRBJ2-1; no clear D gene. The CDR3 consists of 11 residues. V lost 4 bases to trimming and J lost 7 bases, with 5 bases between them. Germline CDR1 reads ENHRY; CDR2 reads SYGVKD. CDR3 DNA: TGTGCCATCAGTGTGGGGAATGAGCAGTTCTTC. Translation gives CAISVGNEQFF.

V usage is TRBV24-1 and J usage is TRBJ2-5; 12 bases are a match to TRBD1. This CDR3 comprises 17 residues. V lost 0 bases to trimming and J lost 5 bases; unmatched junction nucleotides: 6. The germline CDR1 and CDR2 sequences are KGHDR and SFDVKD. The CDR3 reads CATSDLPGQGAWETQYF. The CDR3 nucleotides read TGTGCCACCAGTGATTTGCCGGGACAGGGGGCTTGGGAGACCCAGTACTTC.

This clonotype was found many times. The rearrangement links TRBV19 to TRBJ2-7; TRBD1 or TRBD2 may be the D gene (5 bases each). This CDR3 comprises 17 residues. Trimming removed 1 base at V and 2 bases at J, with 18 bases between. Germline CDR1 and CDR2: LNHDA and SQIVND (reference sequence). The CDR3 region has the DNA TGTGCCAGTAGTATAGGGGGACCCAAATTTGGGACCTACGAGCAGTACGTC. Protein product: CASSIGGPKFGTYEQYV.

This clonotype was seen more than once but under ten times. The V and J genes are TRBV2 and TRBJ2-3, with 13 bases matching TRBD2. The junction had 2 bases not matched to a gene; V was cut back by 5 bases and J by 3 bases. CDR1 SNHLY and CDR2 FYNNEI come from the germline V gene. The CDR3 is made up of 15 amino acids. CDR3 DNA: TGTGCCAGCAGTTTACTAGCGGGGGGGACAGATACGCAGTATTTT. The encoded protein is CASSLLAGGTDTQYF.

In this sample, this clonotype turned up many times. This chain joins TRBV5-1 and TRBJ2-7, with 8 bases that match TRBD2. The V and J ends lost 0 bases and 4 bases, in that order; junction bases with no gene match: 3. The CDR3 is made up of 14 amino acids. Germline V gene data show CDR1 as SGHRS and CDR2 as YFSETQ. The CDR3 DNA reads TGCGCCAGCAGCTTGGACGGGAGGGTATACGAGCAGTACGTC. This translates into CASSLDGRVYEQYV.

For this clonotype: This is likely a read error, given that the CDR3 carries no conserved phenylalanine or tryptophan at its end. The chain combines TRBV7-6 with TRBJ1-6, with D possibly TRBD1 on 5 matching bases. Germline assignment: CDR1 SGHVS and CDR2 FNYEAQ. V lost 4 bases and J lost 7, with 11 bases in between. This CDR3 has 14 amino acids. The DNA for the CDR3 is TGTGCCAGCAGCTCGGTACAGGCCAATTCACCCCTCCACTCT. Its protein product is CASSSVQANSPLHS.

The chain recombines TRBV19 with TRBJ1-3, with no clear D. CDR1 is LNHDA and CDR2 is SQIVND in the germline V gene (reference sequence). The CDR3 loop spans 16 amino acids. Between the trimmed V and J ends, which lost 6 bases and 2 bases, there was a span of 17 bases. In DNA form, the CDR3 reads TGTGCCAGTAGCCTCAGGTGGGCAAGGCCTGGAAACACCATATATTTT. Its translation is CASSLRWARPGNTIYF.

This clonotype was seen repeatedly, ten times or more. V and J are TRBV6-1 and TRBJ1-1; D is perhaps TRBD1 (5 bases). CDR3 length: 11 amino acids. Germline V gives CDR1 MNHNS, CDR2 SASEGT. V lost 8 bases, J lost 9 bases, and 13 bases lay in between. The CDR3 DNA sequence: TGTGCCAGCCGGGGCCAAATTCAAGCTTTCTTT. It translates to CASRGQIQAFF.

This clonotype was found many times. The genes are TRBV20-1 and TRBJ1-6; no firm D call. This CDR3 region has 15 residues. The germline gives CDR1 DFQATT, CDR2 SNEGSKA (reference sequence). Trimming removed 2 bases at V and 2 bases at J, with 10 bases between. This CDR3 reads CSARPYSPYNSPLHF. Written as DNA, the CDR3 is TGCAGTGCTAGACCCTACAGTCCCTATAATTCACCCCTCCACTTT.

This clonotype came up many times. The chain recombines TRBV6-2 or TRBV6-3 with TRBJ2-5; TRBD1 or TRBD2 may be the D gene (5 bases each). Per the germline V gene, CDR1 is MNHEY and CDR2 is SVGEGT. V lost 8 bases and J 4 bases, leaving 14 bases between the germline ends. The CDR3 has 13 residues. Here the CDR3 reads CASGQGPTETQYF. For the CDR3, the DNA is TGTGCCAGCGGTCAGGGACCTACAGAGACCCAGTACTTC.

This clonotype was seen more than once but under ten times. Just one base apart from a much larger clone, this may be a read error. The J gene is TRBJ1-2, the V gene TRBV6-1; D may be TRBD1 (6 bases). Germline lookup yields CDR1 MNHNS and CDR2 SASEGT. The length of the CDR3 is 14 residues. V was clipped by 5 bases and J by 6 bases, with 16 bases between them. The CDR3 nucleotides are TGTGCCAGCAGTCCCGCAGGGGTCAGGGATGGCTACACCTTC. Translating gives CASSPAGVRDGYTF.

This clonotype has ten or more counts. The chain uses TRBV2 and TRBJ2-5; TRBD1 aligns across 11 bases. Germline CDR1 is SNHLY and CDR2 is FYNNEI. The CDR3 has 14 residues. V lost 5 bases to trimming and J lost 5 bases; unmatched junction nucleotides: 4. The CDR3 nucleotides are TGTGCCAGCAGTCCGGACAGGGGGCGGGAGACCCAGTACTTC. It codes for CASSPDRGRETQYF.